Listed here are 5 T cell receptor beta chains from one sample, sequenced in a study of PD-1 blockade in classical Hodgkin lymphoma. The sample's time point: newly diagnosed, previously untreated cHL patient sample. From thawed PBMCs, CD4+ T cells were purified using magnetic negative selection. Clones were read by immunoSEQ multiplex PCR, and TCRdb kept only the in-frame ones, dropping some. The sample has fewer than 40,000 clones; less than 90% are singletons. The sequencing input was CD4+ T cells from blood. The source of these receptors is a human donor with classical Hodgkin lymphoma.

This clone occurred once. The CDR3: CASSLGDPSYEQYV. The CDR3 region has the DNA TGTGCCAGCAGCTTGGGCGACCCCTCCTACGAGCAGTACGTC. The chain carries TRBV5-8 and TRBJ2-7; D remains unclear. The CDR3 consists of 14 residues. The V and J ends lost 0 bases and 0 bases respectively, with 7 bases between them. Germline CDR1 reads SGHTS; CDR2 reads YDEGEE.

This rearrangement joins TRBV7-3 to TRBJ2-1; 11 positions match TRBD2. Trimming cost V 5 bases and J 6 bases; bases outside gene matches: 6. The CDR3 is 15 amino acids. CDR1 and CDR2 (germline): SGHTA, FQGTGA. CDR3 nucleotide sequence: TGTGCCAGCAGCACTAGCGGGGGAGTACGCAATGAGCAGTTCTTC. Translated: CASSTSGGVRNEQFF.

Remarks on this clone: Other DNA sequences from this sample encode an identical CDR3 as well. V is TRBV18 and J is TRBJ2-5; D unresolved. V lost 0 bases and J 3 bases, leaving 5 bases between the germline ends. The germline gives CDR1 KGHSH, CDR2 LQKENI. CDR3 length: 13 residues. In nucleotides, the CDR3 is TGTGCCAGCTCACCACCGCTTGAAGAGACCCAGTACTTC. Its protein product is CASSPPLEETQYF.

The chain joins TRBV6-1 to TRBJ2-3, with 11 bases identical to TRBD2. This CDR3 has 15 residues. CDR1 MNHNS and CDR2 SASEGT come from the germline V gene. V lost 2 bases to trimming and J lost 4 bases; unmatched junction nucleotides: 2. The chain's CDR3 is CASSELAGGPDTQYF. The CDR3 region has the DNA TGTGCCAGCAGTGAACTAGCGGGAGGCCCAGATACGCAGTATTTT.

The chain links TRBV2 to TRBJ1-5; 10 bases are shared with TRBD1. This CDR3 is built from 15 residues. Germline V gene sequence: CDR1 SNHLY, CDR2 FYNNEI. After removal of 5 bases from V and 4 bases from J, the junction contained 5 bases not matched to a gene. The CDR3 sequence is CASSSDRGSNQPQHF. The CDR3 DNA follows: TGTGCCAGCAGTTCGGACAGGGGGTCGAATCAGCCCCAGCATTTT. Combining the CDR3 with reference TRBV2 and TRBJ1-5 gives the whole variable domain EPEVTQTPSHQVTQMGQEVILRCVPISNHLYFYWYRQILGQKVEFLVSFYNNEISEKSEIFDDQFSVERPDGSNFTLKIRSTKLEDSAMYFCASSSDRGSNQPQHFGDGTRLSIL.